These 21 T cell receptor beta chains were all obtained from the same sample, sequenced in a study of T cell clonality in common variable immunodeficiency. Their antigens are not known. Study conclusions and caveats: Fewer deletions and N-nucleotide insertions were reportedly seen in common variable immunodeficiency TCR beta sequences.

Sequencing was performed with immunoSEQ multiplex PCR; in TCRdb, only in-frame clones are kept and a portion is missing. The clone table shows 8,000 or so clones, with the ten largest holding 3% to 4%. Sample: peripheral blood mononuclear cells. Source of these receptors: a human donor with common variable immunodeficiency.

This clone counts as medium-sized (0.01 to 0.1%) by frequency. Read sequence stops 3 residues before the CDR3 end, and the germline J gene provides the missing end. The V gene is TRBV29-1, the J gene TRBJ2-7; TRBD1 is a possible D gene (5 bases). This CDR3 contains 14 residues. The V and J ends lost 5 bases and 1 base respectively, with 15 bases between them. Germline V gene data show CDR1 as SQVTM and CDR2 as ANQGSEA. CDR3 amino acids: CSVLGQGLSYEQYF. The sequenced part of the CDR3 DNA is TGCAGCGTTCTCGGTCAGGGCCTATCCTACGAG.

About this clone itself: The CDR3 extends 3 residues past the end of the read, so its final part is completed from the germline J gene. The chain employs TRBV11-1 and TRBJ2-4; TRBD2 matches at 10 bases. Per the germline V gene, CDR1 is SGHAT and CDR2 is FQDESV (reference sequence). The CDR3 extends over 13 amino acids. V lost 5 bases to trimming and J lost 9 bases; unmatched junction nucleotides: 4. The CDR3 sequence is CASSLTSGFIQYF. The sequenced part of the CDR3 DNA is TGTGCCAGCAGCCTGACTAGCGGGTTCATT.

With respect to this clone: The read ends 3 residues early relative to the CDR3; the germline J gene fills the gap. The genes are TRBV30 and TRBJ2-6; D gene ambiguous. CDR1 and CDR2 (germline): GTSNPN, SVGIG (reference sequence). The germline V and J ends were trimmed by 5 bases and 0 bases, with 8 bases remaining between them. The CDR3 is made up of 14 amino acids. The CDR3: CAWDKSSGANVLTF. The sequenced part of the CDR3 DNA is TGTGCCTGGGACAAGAGCTCTGGGGCCAACGTC.

Comments on this clone: The CDR3 goes on 3 residues after the read ends, and that part is filled in from the germline J gene. This rearrangement joins TRBV19 to TRBJ2-7; possible D gene TRBD1, 6 bases. V lost 9 bases, J lost 2 bases, and 8 bases lay in between. Germline CDR1 LNHDA, CDR2 SQIVND (reference sequence). The CDR3 loop spans 11 amino acids. The CDR3 is CARQGPYEQYF. The covered CDR3 bases are TGTGCCAGACAGGGTCCCTACGAG.

As concerns this clone: The observed sequence ends 3 residues before the CDR3 terminus, with the missing tail filled in from the germline J gene. The chain employs TRBV7-9 and TRBJ2-1; TRBD2 matches at 10 bases. V shed 1 base and J 8 bases; nucleotides not matched to a gene: 5. The CDR3 sequence is 15 residues long. Germline V gene sequence: CDR1 SEHNR, CDR2 FQNEAQ (reference sequence). Incomplete CDR3 DNA: TGTGCCAGCAGCTTAGGGGCTAGCGGGAGTTATGAG. It is translated as CASSLGASGSYE. The full CDR3 reads CASSLGASGSYEQFF.

On this clone itself: From the germline J gene comes the end of the CDR3, since the read stops 3 residues before it. The chain joins TRBV7-2 to TRBJ2-3; no clear D. Germline-derived CDR1 and CDR2 are SGHTA and FQGNSA. The V gene lost 5 bases and the J gene lost 4 bases, with 13 bases spanning the gap. The CDR3 is made up of 14 amino acids. The CDR3 spells CASSPTVAADTQYF. Incomplete CDR3 DNA: TGTGCCAGCAGCCCGACTGTTGCCGCAGATACG.

Comments on this clone: The read terminates 3 residues before the CDR3 end, so the remaining end is supplied by the germline J gene. V gene TRBV19 combines with J gene TRBJ2-7, with a possible D match to TRBD1 (6 bases). The CDR3 covers 14 residues. Deletions cut 5 bases from V and 2 bases from J, with 13 bases between. Per germline, CDR1 LNHDA and CDR2 SQIVND (reference sequence). The part of the CDR3 DNA that was read is TGTGCCAGTAGTTGGTCCAGGGGAACCTACGAG. Translated, it gives CASSWSRGTYE. The CDR3 in full is CASSWSRGTYEQYF.

According to its frequency, this clone is medium-sized. The read falls 3 residues short of the CDR3 end, and the missing part is taken from the germline J gene. This rearrangement joins TRBV2 to TRBJ2-3; 9 positions agree with TRBD1. Germline lookup yields CDR1 SNHLY and CDR2 FYNNEI. The length of the CDR3 is 14 residues. With 6 bases clipped from V and 5 bases from J, the junction kept 6 bases outside the gene matches. Partial CDR3 DNA: TGTGCCAGCAGCTGGGACAGGGCGGAAGATACG. It specifies CASSWDRAEDT. The full CDR3 protein is CASSWDRAEDTQYF.

CDR3 sequence reads: CAWSPGLPCGYTF. Partial CDR3 DNA: TGTGCCTGGAGTCCCGGGTTGCCTTGCGGC. The chain carries TRBV30 and TRBJ1-2; D gene ambiguous. The CDR3 end is not reached by the read, which stops 3 residues before it; the germline J gene fills it in. CDR1 and CDR2 (germline): GTSNPN, SVGIG (reference sequence). The CDR3 runs 13 residues. The full variable domain, completed using reference TRBV30 and TRBJ1-2, is SQTIHQWPATLVQPVGSPLSLECTVEGTSNPNLYWYRQAAGRGLQLLFYSVGIGQISSEVPQNLSASRPQDRQFILSSKKLLLSDSGFYLCAWSPGLPCGYTFGSGTRLTVV.

CDR3 amino acids: CASSAQYGLTQETQYF. CDR3 DNA (partial): TGTGCCAGCAGCGCCCAATACGGACTCACACAAGAGACC. This sequence joins TRBV7-6 and TRBJ2-5; maybe TRBD2 (5 bases). The sequence runs out 3 residues before the end of the CDR3; the remainder is reconstructed from the germline J gene. The germline V and J ends were trimmed by 5 bases and 2 bases, with 18 bases remaining between them. This CDR3 contains 16 residues. Germline CDR1 and CDR2: SGHVS and FNYEAQ. The full variable domain, in which reference TRBV7-6 and TRBJ2-5 provide the parts outside the CDR3, is GAGVSQSPRYKVTKRGQDVALRCDPISGHVSLYWYRQALGQGPEFLTYFNYEAQQDKSGLPNDRFSAERPEGSISTLTIQRTEQRDSAMYRCASSAQYGLTQETQYFGPGTRLLVL.

Note on this clone: The read finishes 3 residues shy of the CDR3 end, and the germline J gene is used to complete it. The chain links TRBV29-1 to TRBJ1-2; 7 nucleotides align to TRBD1. The CDR3 extends over 14 amino acids. The ends lost 7 bases at V and 7 bases at J; junction bases unmatched: 15. The germline V gene encodes CDR1 SQVTM and CDR2 ANQGSEA. CDR3 residues: CSAYRGSPIGGYTF. The CDR3 DNA, read in part, is TGCAGCGCCTACAGGGGCTCCCCTATAGGTGGC. Full variable domain (outside the CDR3, taken from reference TRBV29-1 and TRBJ1-2): SAVISQKPSRDICQRGTSLTIQCQVDSQVTMMFWYRQQPGQSLTLIATANQGSEATYESGFVIDKFPISRPNLTFSTLTVSNMSPEDSSIYLCSAYRGSPIGGYTFGSGTRLTVV.

Points on this clone: The read stops 3 residues short of the end of the CDR3; the missing end is completed from the germline J gene. The chain links TRBV5-1 to TRBJ2-7; 7 bases are shared with TRBD1. The CDR3 is 16 residues long. The germline CDR1 and CDR2 sequences are SGHRS and YFSETQ. The V gene end was trimmed by 3 bases and the J gene end by 0 bases; junction bases not matched to a gene: 9. CDR3 sequence reads: CASSYFRDSSSYEQYF. The CDR3 DNA, read in part, is TGCGCCAGCAGCTACTTCCGGGACAGTAGCTCCTACGAG.

This clone is deemed medium-sized (0.01 to 0.1%) by its frequency. The sequence runs out 3 residues before the end of the CDR3; the remainder is reconstructed from the germline J gene. This sequence joins TRBV19 and TRBJ2-7; 7 bases align to TRBD2. The V segment lost 5 bases and the J segment 0 bases; nucleotides outside the gene matches: 4. This CDR3 is built from 14 residues. Germline CDR1 reads LNHDA; CDR2 reads SQIVND (reference sequence). The DNA read from the CDR3 is TGTGCCAGTAGTTCGCTAGCGGACTCCTACGAG. Amino acids: CASSSLADSYE. The whole CDR3 protein is CASSSLADSYEQYF. Full variable domain (outside the CDR3, taken from reference TRBV19 and TRBJ2-7): DGGITQSPKYLFRKEGQNVTLSCEQNLNHDAMYWYRQDPGQGLRLIYYSQIVNDFQKGDIAEGYSVSREKKESFPLTVTSAQKNPTAFYLCASSSLADSYEQYFGPGTRLTVT.

For this clone: The read stops 3 residues short of the end of the CDR3; the missing end is completed from the germline J gene. The V gene is TRBV19, the J gene TRBJ2-3; 7 bases fit TRBD2. The CDR3 consists of 15 residues. The V and J ends lost 5 bases and 3 bases, in that order; junction bases with no gene match: 8. Germline-derived CDR1 and CDR2 are LNHDA and SQIVND (reference sequence). The CDR3 sequence is CASSSRGEGTDTQYF. The covered CDR3 bases are TGTGCCAGTAGTTCTCGGGGGGAGGGGACAGATACG. Filled out from reference TRBV19 and TRBJ2-3, the complete variable domain reads DGGITQSPKYLFRKEGQNVTLSCEQNLNHDAMYWYRQDPGQGLRLIYYSQIVNDFQKGDIAEGYSVSREKKESFPLTVTSAQKNPTAFYLCASSSRGEGTDTQYFGPGTRLTVL.

Details on this clone: The missing CDR3 end, 3 residues past where the read stops, is filled in from the germline J gene. The V and J genes are TRBV2 and TRBJ1-2; no reliable D call. The germline gives CDR1 SNHLY, CDR2 FYNNEI. The CDR3 totals 13 residues. Incomplete CDR3 DNA: TGTGCCAGCAGTGAATCCCGGGCGGGGGGC. Amino acids: CASSESRAGG. The entire CDR3 is CASSESRAGGYTF.

This clone is medium-sized (0.01 to 0.1%) by frequency. The sequenced fragment ends 3 residues before the CDR3 boundary, so the rest is inferred from the germline J gene. V usage is TRBV29-1 and J usage is TRBJ1-2, with unresolved D. The CDR3 runs 14 residues. Germline V gene sequence: CDR1 SQVTM, CDR2 ANQGSEA. The CDR3 region is CSVEDLGLGGGYTF. Incomplete CDR3 DNA: TGCAGCGTTGAAGATCTTGGGCTTGGTGGGGGC.

According to its frequency, this clone is medium-sized. The CDR3 bases that were read are TGCGCCAGCAAGGGACAGGGGGGCTATGGC. It codes for CASKGQGGYG. The whole CDR3 reads CASKGQGGYGYTF. The V and J genes are TRBV5-1 and TRBJ1-2, with 11 positions matching TRBD1. The sequenced fragment ends 3 residues before the CDR3 boundary, so the rest is inferred from the germline J gene. The germline gives CDR1 SGHRS, CDR2 YFSETQ. The CDR3 runs to 13 residues. The V gene end was trimmed by 6 bases and the J gene end by 4 bases; junction bases not matched to a gene: 2. The complete variable domain, with remaining parts taken from reference TRBV5-1 and TRBJ1-2, reads KAGVTQTPRYLIKTRGQQVTLSCSPISGHRSVSWYQQTPGQGLQFLFEYFSETQRNKGNFPGRFSGRQFSNSRSEMNVSTLELGDSALYLCASKGQGGYGYTFGSGTRLTVV.

With regard to this clone: The DNA ends 3 residues before the CDR3 does, and the rest of the CDR3 is filled in from the germline J gene. The chain recombines TRBV7-6 with TRBJ2-1, with D perhaps TRBD1 (6 bases). CDR1 and CDR2 (germline): SGHVS, FNYEAQ. The CDR3 consists of 14 residues. The V gene lost 1 base and the J gene lost 2 bases, with 6 bases spanning the gap. The CDR3 region is CASSLGGPYNEQFF. CDR3 DNA (partial): TGTGCCAGCAGCTTAGGGGGGCCCTACAATGAG.

With regard to this clone: The sequenced fragment ends 3 residues before the CDR3 boundary, so the rest is inferred from the germline J gene. The V and J genes are TRBV19 and TRBJ2-7; TRBD1 agrees at 8 bases. Germline V gene sequence: CDR1 LNHDA, CDR2 SQIVND (reference sequence). V shed 4 bases and J 5 bases; nucleotides not matched to a gene: 10. The length of the CDR3 is 15 residues. The sequenced CDR3 bases are TGTGCCAGTAGTAGGGGGACAGGCGTCAGGGACGAG. Translating it yields CASSRGTGVRDE. The whole CDR3 sequence reads CASSRGTGVRDEQYF.

A remark on this clone: The CDR3 end lies 3 residues beyond the end of the read and is filled in from the germline J gene. The rearrangement uses TRBV19 and TRBJ1-5; D not resolved. The CDR3 spans 15 residues. The V gene lost 8 bases and the J gene lost 4 bases, with 18 bases spanning the gap. Germline V lookup: CDR1 LNHDA, CDR2 SQIVND (reference sequence). CDR3 DNA, as far as it was read: TGTGCCAGTCGTTTTTTACACGCCATAAATCAGCCC. Translated: CASRFLHAINQP. The CDR3 in its entirety is CASRFLHAINQPQHF.

A remark on this clone: From the germline J gene comes the end of the CDR3, since the read stops 3 residues before it. V is TRBV19 and J is TRBJ2-5, with D unclear. The CDR3 totals 11 residues. V was trimmed by 7 bases and J by 4 bases, leaving 7 bases between them. The germline gives CDR1 LNHDA, CDR2 SQIVND (reference sequence). The CDR3 loop reads CASNNRETQYF. The part of the CDR3 DNA that was read is TGTGCCAGTAATAACAGAGAGACC.